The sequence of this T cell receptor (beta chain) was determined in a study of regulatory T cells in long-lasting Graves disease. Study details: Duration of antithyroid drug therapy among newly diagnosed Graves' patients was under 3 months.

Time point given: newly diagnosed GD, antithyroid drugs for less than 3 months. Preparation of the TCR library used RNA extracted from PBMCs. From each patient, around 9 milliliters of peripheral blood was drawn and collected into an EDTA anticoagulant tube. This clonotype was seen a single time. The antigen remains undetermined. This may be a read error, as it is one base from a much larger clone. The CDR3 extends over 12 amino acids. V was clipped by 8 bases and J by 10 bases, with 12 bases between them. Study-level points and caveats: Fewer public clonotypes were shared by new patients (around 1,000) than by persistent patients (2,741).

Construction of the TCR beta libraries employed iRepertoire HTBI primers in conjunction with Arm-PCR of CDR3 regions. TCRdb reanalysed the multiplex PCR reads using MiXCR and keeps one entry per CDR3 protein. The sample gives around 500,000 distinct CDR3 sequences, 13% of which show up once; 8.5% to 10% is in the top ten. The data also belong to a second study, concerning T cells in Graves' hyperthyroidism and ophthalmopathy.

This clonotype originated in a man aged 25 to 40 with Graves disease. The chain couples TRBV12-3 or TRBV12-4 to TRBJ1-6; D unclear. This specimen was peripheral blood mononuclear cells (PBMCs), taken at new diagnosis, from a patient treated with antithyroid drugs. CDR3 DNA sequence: TGTGCCAGCGGCTCCATCAACTCACCCCTCCACTTT. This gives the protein CASGSINSPLHF.